This entry lists 23 T cell receptor beta chains sequenced from one sample in a study of control samples from healthy donors and cancer patients. The data were produced by immunoSEQ multiplex PCR, yet TCRdb's version contains in-frame clones alone and is incomplete. This table holds 150,000 to 200,000 clones, roughly 91% found once. The sequencing sample was made of blood. Every receptor here comes from a woman under 40 in good health.

This clone occurred once. The rearrangement uses TRBV25-1 and TRBJ1-2; 7 bases line up with TRBD1. V lost 4 bases to trimming and J lost 2 bases; unmatched junction nucleotides: 10. The CDR3 spans 16 residues. Germline-derived CDR1 and CDR2 are MGHDK and SYGVNS. CDR3 bases: TGTGCCAGCAGTGGAGCATACAGGGGACTGAACTATGGCTACACCTTC. Its translation: CASSGAYRGLNYGYTF.

CDR3 coding DNA: TGTGCCAGCAGCTTAGCAGGGCCCGGAAACACCATATATTTT. It yields the protein CASSLAGPGNTIYF. The rearrangement uses TRBV11-3 and TRBJ1-3; maybe TRBD1 (5 bases). The V and J ends lost 1 base and 4 bases respectively, with 8 bases between them. The CDR3 has 14 residues. Per the germline V gene, CDR1 is SGHNT and CDR2 is YENEEA.

This clone was seen only a few times. V and J are TRBV6-4 and TRBJ2-1, with 11 bases matching TRBD2. The CDR3 consists of 15 residues. V lost 0 bases and J lost 6; bases outside the gene matches: 1. The V gene's germline CDR1 is MRHNA and CDR2 SNTAGT. CDR3 coding DNA: TGTGCCAGCAGTGACTCGACTAGCGGGGCCAATGAGCAGTTCTTC. Its translation is CASSDSTSGANEQFF.

With regard to this clone: This could be a read error, since a much larger clone is one nucleotide away. CDR3 sequence: CASSQDSRGNQPQHF. CDR3 DNA: TGTGCCAGCAGCCAAGATAGCAGGGGCAATCAGCCCCAGCATTTT. The V and J genes are TRBV3-1 (or the pseudogene TRBV3-2) and TRBJ1-5; tentatively, D is TRBD1 (5 bases). The CDR3 runs to 15 residues. With 0 bases removed from V and 2 bases from J, the gap between germline ends came to 8 bases. Germline V gene data show CDR1 as LGHDT and CDR2 as YNNKEL (reference sequence).

The chain is built from TRBV5-6 and TRBJ2-5, with TRBD1 identical over 9 bases. Germline-derived CDR1 and CDR2 are SGHDT and YYEEEE. J was trimmed by 4 bases and V by 2 bases; bases with no gene match: 6. This CDR3 is 15 amino acids long. CDR3 sequence reads: CASSFGGQGGETQYF. As DNA, the CDR3 is TGTGCCAGCAGCTTCGGGGGACAGGGAGGAGAGACCCAGTACTTC.

The V and J genes are TRBV5-1 and TRBJ2-1, with 9 bases identical to TRBD1. The ends lost 3 bases at V and 5 bases at J; junction bases unmatched: 3. The germline V gene has CDR1 SGHRS and CDR2 YFSETQ. The CDR3 totals 14 residues. DNA for the CDR3: TGCGCCAGCAGCTACTGGACAGGGGACAATGAGCAGTTCTTC. Protein: CASSYWTGDNEQFF.

The V call is TRBV20-1, the J call TRBJ2-1, with no clear D. Germline V gene sequence: CDR1 DFQATT, CDR2 SNEGSKA (reference sequence). V dropped 4 bases and J dropped 3 bases, with 4 bases sitting between them. This CDR3 spans 11 amino acids. The CDR3 here is CSANSYNEQFF. Here the CDR3 DNA reads TGCAGTGCTAACAGCTACAATGAGCAGTTCTTC.

Only a few counts were recorded for this clone. The sample carries other DNA sequences with the same CDR3. V and J are TRBV18 and TRBJ2-7, with 9 bases identical to TRBD1. The germline gives CDR1 KGHSH, CDR2 LQKENI. The V segment lost 6 bases and the J segment 6 bases; nucleotides outside the gene matches: 6. The CDR3 contains 13 residues. The CDR3 DNA follows: TGTGCCAGCTCTCGGGACAGGGAGGGCGAGCAGTACTTC. Translating gives CASSRDREGEQYF.

This chain connects TRBV29-1 to TRBJ1-1; no firm D call. V shed 4 bases and J shed 3 bases, with 6 bases lying between them. The germline gives CDR1 SQVTM, CDR2 ANQGSEA. This CDR3 has 11 residues. DNA for the CDR3: TGCAGCGTTGGGAGGGACACTGAAGCTTTCTTT. As protein: CSVGRDTEAFF.

This chain links TRBV2 with TRBJ2-2, with D hard to call. V was pared by 6 bases and J by 1 base, with 9 bases between. The CDR3 is 14 residues long. Germline-derived CDR1 and CDR2 are SNHLY and FYNNEI. The CDR3 protein is CASSATLNTGELFF. CDR3 nucleotide sequence: TGTGCCAGCAGCGCCACATTGAACACCGGGGAGCTGTTTTTT.

The chain is built from TRBV15 and TRBJ1-6; D gene ambiguous. CDR3 size: 15 residues. V lost 0 bases and J 9 bases, leaving 12 bases between the germline ends. Germline CDR1 reads LNHNV; CDR2 reads YYDKDF (reference sequence). The CDR3 coding sequence is TGTGCCACCAGCAGAGATGGTTTGGAGGGTTCACCCCTCCACTTT. As protein: CATSRDGLEGSPLHF.

V usage is TRBV28 and J usage is TRBJ1-5; D unresolved. With 1 base removed from V and 4 bases from J, the gap between germline ends came to 8 bases. The germline CDR1 and CDR2 sequences are MDHEN and SYDVKM. This CDR3 spans 14 amino acids. The CDR3 nucleotides are TGTGCCAGCAGTTTATCATCGGGTAATCAGCCCCAGCATTTT. Amino acid sequence: CASSLSSGNQPQHF.

This chain connects TRBV9 to TRBJ2-4; 7 nucleotides line up with TRBD2. V was pared by 3 bases and J by 0 bases, with 0 bases of the junction left unmatched. The germline V gene encodes CDR1 SGDLS and CDR2 YYNGEE. The CDR3 spans 14 residues. In DNA, the CDR3 is TGTGCCAGCAGCGCTAGCGGAGCCAAAAACATTCAGTACTTC. Its protein product is CASSASGAKNIQYF.

This sequence joins TRBV11-2 and TRBJ2-1; 8 positions match TRBD1. CDR3 length: 15 amino acids. V was pared by 5 bases and J by 3 bases, with 6 bases of the junction left unmatched. CDR1 SGHAT and CDR2 FQNNGV come from the germline V gene. The CDR3 loop reads CASSRRQGLYNEQFF. The DNA for the CDR3 is TGTGCCAGCAGCCGGAGACAGGGGCTCTACAATGAGCAGTTCTTC.

V and J are TRBV2 and TRBJ1-1; a weak D match, TRBD1 (6 bases). Trimming cost V 0 bases and J 1 base, with 9 bases left between them. The CDR3 is 15 residues long. In germline, CDR1 is SNHLY, CDR2 FYNNEI. The chain's CDR3 is CASSEATTGNTEAFF. CDR3 in DNA: TGTGCCAGCAGTGAAGCCACGACAGGGAACACTGAAGCTTTCTTT.

This clone showed up just once. The V and J genes are TRBV5-1 and TRBJ1-2, with D tentatively TRBD1 (6 bases). The germline V gene has CDR1 SGHRS and CDR2 YFSETQ. The CDR3 totals 12 residues. V was clipped by 2 bases and J by 7 bases, with 9 bases between them. The CDR3 DNA reads TGCGCCAGCAGCTTAAACAGGGTTGGCTACACCTTC. This codes for CASSLNRVGYTF.

A few counts support this clone. The chain couples TRBV3-1 (or the pseudogene TRBV3-2) to TRBJ1-5, with TRBD1 as a possible D gene (6 bases). This CDR3 spans 15 amino acids. CDR1 and CDR2 from the germline V gene are LGHDT and YNNKEL (reference sequence). V lost 2 bases, J lost 4 bases, and 12 bases lay in between. The DNA of the CDR3 is TGTGCCAGCAGCCAACCCACAGGGACTAATCAGCCCCAGCATTTT. Translating gives CASSQPTGTNQPQHF.

The rearrangement joins TRBV2 to TRBJ1-1; D gene unclear. Trimming took 7 bases from V and 0 from J, leaving 6 bases between them. CDR1 is SNHLY and CDR2 is FYNNEI in the germline V gene. The length of the CDR3 is 12 residues. The CDR3 nucleotides read TGTGCCAGCATCCGGATGAACACTGAAGCTTTCTTT. Translating gives CASIRMNTEAFF.

Notes on this clone: The sample contains more than one DNA sequence encoding this CDR3. The rearrangement joins TRBV11-3 to TRBJ1-1; D remains ambiguous. The CDR3 is made up of 13 amino acids. V lost 3 bases and J 1 base, leaving 6 bases between the germline ends. The germline CDR1 and CDR2 sequences are SGHNT and YENEEA. Here the CDR3 DNA reads TGTGCCAGCAGCTTGGGCAGGAACACTGAAGCTTTCTTT. Its protein product is CASSLGRNTEAFF.

This chain links TRBV6-5 with TRBJ2-5; 8 bases are shared with TRBD1. V lost 8 bases, J lost 1 base, and 3 bases stayed unmatched. The germline V gene encodes CDR1 MNHEY and CDR2 SVGAGI. The CDR3 is made up of 13 amino acids. The CDR3 is CASGDRTQETQYF. CDR3 DNA sequence: TGTGCCAGCGGGGACAGGACCCAAGAGACCCAGTACTTC.

The V gene is TRBV9, the J gene TRBJ2-6, with D possibly matching TRBD2 (7 bases). The CDR3 consists of 18 residues. Trimming took 0 bases from V and 2 from J, leaving 15 bases between them. Germline values: CDR1 SGDLS, CDR2 YYNGEE. CDR3 residues: CASSVAGAGVPGANVLTF. CDR3 nucleotide sequence: TGTGCCAGCAGCGTAGCAGGGGCGGGAGTCCCTGGGGCCAACGTCCTGACTTTC.

The chain is built from TRBV9 and TRBJ2-3, with D possibly TRBD2 on 6 matching bases. V was trimmed by 0 bases and J by 4 bases, leaving 15 bases between them. Germline-derived CDR1 and CDR2 are SGDLS and YYNGEE. CDR3 size: 16 residues. Here the CDR3 reads CASSVGDGSVSDTQYF. The CDR3 region has the DNA TGTGCCAGCAGCGTAGGGGACGGGAGTGTGTCAGATACGCAGTATTTT.

The chain joins TRBV6-5 to TRBJ1-6; 8 bases map to TRBD1. The CDR3 is 14 amino acids. Germline V gene data show CDR1 as MNHEY and CDR2 as SVGAGI. With 7 bases clipped from V and 8 bases from J, the junction kept 7 bases outside the gene matches. The CDR3 protein is CASTGHRGDSPLHF. The DNA of the CDR3 is TGTGCCAGCACCGGCCACAGGGGGGATTCACCCCTCCACTTT.